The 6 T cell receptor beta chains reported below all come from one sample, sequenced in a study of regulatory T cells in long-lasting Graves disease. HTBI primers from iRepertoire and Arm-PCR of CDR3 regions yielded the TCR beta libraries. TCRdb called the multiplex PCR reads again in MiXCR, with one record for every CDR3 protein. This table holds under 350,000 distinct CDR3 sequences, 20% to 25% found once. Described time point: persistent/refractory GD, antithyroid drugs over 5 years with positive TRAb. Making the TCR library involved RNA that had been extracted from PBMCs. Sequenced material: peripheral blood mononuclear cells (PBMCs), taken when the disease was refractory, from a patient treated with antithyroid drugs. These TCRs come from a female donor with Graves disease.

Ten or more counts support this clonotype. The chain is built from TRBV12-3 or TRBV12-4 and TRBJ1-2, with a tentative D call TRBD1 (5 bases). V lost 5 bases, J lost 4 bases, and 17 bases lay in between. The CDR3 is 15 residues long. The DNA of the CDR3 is TGTGCCAGCAGTGACGCCGGGACGCAGACCTATGGCTACACCTTC. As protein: CASSDAGTQTYGYTF.

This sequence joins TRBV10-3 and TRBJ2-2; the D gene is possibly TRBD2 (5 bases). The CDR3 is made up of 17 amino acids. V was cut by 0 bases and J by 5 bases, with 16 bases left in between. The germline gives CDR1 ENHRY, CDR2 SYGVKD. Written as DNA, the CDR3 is TGTGCCATCAGTGAGTCGGGAACGGGAAAATGGACCGGGGAGCTGTTTTTT. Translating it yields CAISESGTGKWTGELFF.

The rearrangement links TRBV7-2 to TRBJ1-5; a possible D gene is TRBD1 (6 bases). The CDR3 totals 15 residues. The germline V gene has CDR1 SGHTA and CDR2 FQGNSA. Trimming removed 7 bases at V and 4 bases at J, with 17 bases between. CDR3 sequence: CASTLGGAQNQPQHF. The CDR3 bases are TGTGCCAGCACCCTGGGGGGGGCGCAGAATCAGCCCCAGCATTTT.

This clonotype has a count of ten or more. The chain's CDR3 is CASRTGQGLGEQYF. CDR3 sequence (DNA): TGTGCCAGCAGAACTGGACAGGGGCTGGGCGAGCAGTACTTC. The chain joins TRBV7-8 to TRBJ2-7; TRBD1 matches at 9 bases. The CDR3 loop spans 14 amino acids. The V segment lost 6 bases and the J segment 6 bases; nucleotides outside the gene matches: 9. Germline assignment: CDR1 SGHVS and CDR2 FQNEAQ.

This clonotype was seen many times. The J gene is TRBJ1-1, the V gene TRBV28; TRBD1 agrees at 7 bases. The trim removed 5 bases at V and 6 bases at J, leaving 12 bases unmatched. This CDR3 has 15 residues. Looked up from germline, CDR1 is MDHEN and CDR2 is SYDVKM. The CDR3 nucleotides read TGTGCCAGCAGTGCCCCGCCTGATCAGGGGGCTGAAGCTTTCTTT. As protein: CASSAPPDQGAEAFF.

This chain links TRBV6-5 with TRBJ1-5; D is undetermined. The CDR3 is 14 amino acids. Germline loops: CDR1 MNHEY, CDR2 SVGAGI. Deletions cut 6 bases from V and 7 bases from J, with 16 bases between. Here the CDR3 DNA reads TGTGCCAGCAGCTACGAGCGGGTCGGACAGCCCCAGCATTTT. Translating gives CASSYERVGQPQHF.